These T cell receptor beta chains were read from a single sample in a study of blood T cell repertoires in COVID-19. Assay: immunoSEQ multiplex PCR; the TCRdb copy retains only in-frame clones and omits some. Of roughly 160,000 clones listed, 90% are singletons. The sample was peripheral blood. These TCRs come from a man in his fifties with acute or convalescent COVID-19. Both conserved end residues are part of each CDR3. The D gene is left open where the match is weak. Size tells how often a clone was seen (once, few, many) or the class of an expanded clone, and some rows leave it out.

clone_size: NA
d_call: TRBD1
v_call: TRBV7-2
j_call: TRBJ2-6
cdr3_nt: TGTGCCAGCAGCTCTCCGACAGGGGCCGCTGGGGCCAACGTCCTGACTTTC
cdr3_aa: CASSSPTGAAGANVLTF

clone_size: NA
d_call: TRBD1
v_call: TRBV18
j_call: TRBJ2-7
cdr3_nt: TGTGCCAGCTCACCACGGGACAGGCCGACCTACGAGCAGTACTTC
cdr3_aa: CASSPRDRPTYEQYF

clone_size: NA
d_call: NA
v_call: TRBV12-3/TRBV12-4
j_call: TRBJ2-3
cdr3_nt: TGTGCCAGCAGTCAGGGACACTCAGATACGCAGTATTTT
cdr3_aa: CASSQGHSDTQYF

clone_size: NA
d_call: NA
v_call: TRBV6-5
j_call: TRBJ2-1
cdr3_nt: TGTGCCAGCAGGGCGGCCCATGAGCAGTTCTTC
cdr3_aa: CASRAAHEQFF

clone_size: NA
d_call: TRBD1
v_call: TRBV7-2
j_call: TRBJ1-3
cdr3_nt: TGTGCCAGCAGCTCGTCGACAGGGGAGGTTGGAAACACCATATATTTT
cdr3_aa: CASSSSTGEVGNTIYF

clone_size: NA
d_call: NA
v_call: TRBV24-1
j_call: TRBJ2-2
cdr3_nt: TGTGCCACCAGTGTGGCAGGATCGTACACCGGGGAGCTGTTTTTT
cdr3_aa: CATSVAGSYTGELFF

clone_size: NA
d_call: TRBD2
v_call: TRBV5-4
j_call: TRBJ2-5
cdr3_nt: TGTGCCAGCAGCTTACGGGAGGCCCAAGAGACCCAGTACTTC
cdr3_aa: CASSLREAQETQYF

clone_size: NA
d_call: NA
v_call: TRBV27
j_call: TRBJ1-2
cdr3_nt: TGTGCCAGCAGTAGTAGGGGGAGTGGCTACACCTTC
cdr3_aa: CASSSRGSGYTF

clone_size: NA
d_call: TRBD1
v_call: TRBV5-1
j_call: TRBJ2-2
cdr3_nt: TGCGCCAGCAGCAGCGGACAGGTGGGCACCGGGGAGCTGTTTTTT
cdr3_aa: CASSSGQVGTGELFF

clone_size: NA
d_call: NA
v_call: TRBV2
j_call: TRBJ1-6
cdr3_nt: TGTGCCAGCAGTCCCAGTTTCAATTCACCCCTCCACTTT
cdr3_aa: CASSPSFNSPLHF

clone_size: NA
d_call: TRBD2
v_call: TRBV28
j_call: TRBJ2-5
cdr3_nt: TGTGCCAGCAGGGCGGGACTAGCGGAAGAGACCCAGTACTTC
cdr3_aa: CASRAGLAEETQYF

clone_size: NA
d_call: TRBD2
v_call: TRBV9
j_call: TRBJ2-5
cdr3_nt: TGTGCCAGCAGCGACCTCGGAATAGCGGGAGGGCCGGGCCAAGAGACCCAGTACTTC
cdr3_aa: CASSDLGIAGGPGQETQYF

clone_size: NA
d_call: NA
v_call: TRBV7-9
j_call: TRBJ1-2
cdr3_nt: TGTGCCAGCAGCGCCCTAGGCAACTATGGCTACACCTTC
cdr3_aa: CASSALGNYGYTF

clone_size: NA
d_call: TRBD2
v_call: TRBV9
j_call: TRBJ2-1
cdr3_nt: TGTGCCAGCAGCGTGCAGCGGGAAACCTACAATGAGCAGTTCTTC
cdr3_aa: CASSVQRETYNEQFF

clone_size: once
d_call: TRBD1
v_call: TRBV2
j_call: TRBJ1-4
cdr3_nt: TGTGCCAGCAGGCAGGGACAGGGGGCGATTCGGGTTAATGAAAAACTGTTTTTT
cdr3_aa: CASRQGQGAIRVNEKLFF

clone_size: NA
d_call: NA
v_call: TRBV12-3/TRBV12-4
j_call: TRBJ1-2
cdr3_nt: TGTGCCAGCAGCCCGCCCCCCGGGGTGGGCTACACCTTC
cdr3_aa: CASSPPPGVGYTF

clone_size: once
d_call: TRBD1
v_call: TRBV19
j_call: TRBJ1-5
cdr3_nt: TGTGCCAGTAGCACAATGGACAGGGGACAGCGCAATCAGCCCCAGCATTTT
cdr3_aa: CASSTMDRGQRNQPQHF

clone_size: NA
d_call: TRBD1
v_call: TRBV2
j_call: TRBJ2-5
cdr3_nt: TGTGCCAGCAGGGTTACAGGGGGTCAAGAGACCCAGTACTTC
cdr3_aa: CASRVTGGQETQYF

clone_size: NA
d_call: TRBD1
v_call: TRBV11-2
j_call: TRBJ2-1
cdr3_nt: TGTGCCAGCAGCTCCCGGAACAGGGGGCTCTATTACAATGAGCAGTTCTTC
cdr3_aa: CASSSRNRGLYYNEQFF

clone_size: few
d_call: NA
v_call: TRBV6-5
j_call: TRBJ1-6
cdr3_nt: TGTGCCAGCAGCCGCCTCGGGTACTATAATTCACCCCTCCACTTT
cdr3_aa: CASSRLGYYNSPLHF

clone_size: NA
d_call: TRBD2
v_call: TRBV30
j_call: TRBJ2-7
cdr3_nt: TGTGCCTGCCTCTTAAGCCCTAGACTAGCGGACTACGAGCAGTACTTC
cdr3_aa: CACLLSPRLADYEQYF

clone_size: NA
d_call: TRBD2
v_call: TRBV29-1
j_call: TRBJ2-3
cdr3_nt: TGCAGCGTTCGGGCGGGAGGCGGCACAGATACGCAGTATTTT
cdr3_aa: CSVRAGGGTDTQYF